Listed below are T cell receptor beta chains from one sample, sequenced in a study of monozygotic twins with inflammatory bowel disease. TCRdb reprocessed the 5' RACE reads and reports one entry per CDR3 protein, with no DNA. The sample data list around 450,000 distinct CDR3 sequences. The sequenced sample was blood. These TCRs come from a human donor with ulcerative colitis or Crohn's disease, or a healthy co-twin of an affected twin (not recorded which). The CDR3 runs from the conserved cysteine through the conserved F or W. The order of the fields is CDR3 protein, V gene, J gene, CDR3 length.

CDR3 protein: CASSLWTGVTSNYGYTF
V gene: TRBV12-3/TRBV12-4
J gene: TRBJ1-2
CDR3 length: 17

CDR3 protein: CASSSSVLKQFF
V gene: TRBV12-3/TRBV12-4
J gene: TRBJ2-1
CDR3 length: 12

CDR3 protein: CASSLASGSGGRSSYNEQFF
V gene: TRBV7-8
J gene: TRBJ2-1
CDR3 length: 20

CDR3 protein: CASSESGTAAPEQYF
V gene: TRBV2
J gene: TRBJ2-7
CDR3 length: 15

CDR3 protein: CASSRDSPNQPQHF
V gene: TRBV21-1
J gene: TRBJ1-5
CDR3 length: 14

CDR3 protein: CASSPRRLHGQNEQFF
V gene: TRBV18
J gene: TRBJ2-1
CDR3 length: 16

CDR3 protein: CASSSRDRESEAFF
V gene: TRBV7-9
J gene: TRBJ1-1
CDR3 length: 14

CDR3 protein: CASSLVVGTGELFF
V gene: TRBV5-1
J gene: TRBJ2-2
CDR3 length: 14

CDR3 protein: CASSQDPGLAGAKEETQYF
V gene: TRBV4-2
J gene: TRBJ2-5
CDR3 length: 19

CDR3 protein: CASSEQGSYEQYF
V gene: TRBV6-1
J gene: TRBJ2-7
CDR3 length: 13

CDR3 protein: CSAIAGGPGTGELFF
V gene: TRBV20-1
J gene: TRBJ2-2
CDR3 length: 15

CDR3 protein: CASSFLQGVQNIQYF
V gene: TRBV11-2
J gene: TRBJ2-4
CDR3 length: 15

CDR3 protein: CASSMGPGGTEAFF
V gene: TRBV5-5
J gene: TRBJ1-1
CDR3 length: 14

CDR3 protein: CASSLAGLAAANTQYF
V gene: TRBV7-2
J gene: TRBJ2-3
CDR3 length: 16

CDR3 protein: CASSLGWGSGGELFF
V gene: TRBV5-1
J gene: TRBJ2-2
CDR3 length: 15

CDR3 protein: CASTAGNTEAFF
V gene: TRBV6-5
J gene: TRBJ1-1
CDR3 length: 12

CDR3 protein: CASSGRTDWETQYF
V gene: TRBV9
J gene: TRBJ2-5
CDR3 length: 14

CDR3 protein: CASSQEPLDRGAGNTIYF
V gene: TRBV4-1
J gene: TRBJ1-3
CDR3 length: 18

CDR3 protein: CASSLVQGVYNSPLHF
V gene: TRBV5-6
J gene: TRBJ1-6
CDR3 length: 16

CDR3 protein: CASSQDTGTAQQFF
V gene: TRBV14
J gene: TRBJ2-1
CDR3 length: 14

CDR3 protein: CASDRPGHYLNQPQHF
V gene: TRBV6-4
J gene: TRBJ1-5
CDR3 length: 16

CDR3 protein: CASSPRDRETVGELFF
V gene: TRBV11-1
J gene: TRBJ2-2
CDR3 length: 16

CDR3 protein: CSVDAGFEQYF
V gene: TRBV29-1
J gene: TRBJ2-7
CDR3 length: 11

CDR3 protein: CASSGTGSSANTGELFF
V gene: TRBV2
J gene: TRBJ2-2
CDR3 length: 17

CDR3 protein: CASSISEGTEAFF
V gene: TRBV19
J gene: TRBJ1-1
CDR3 length: 13

CDR3 protein: CASSHFGQSSYNEQFF
V gene: TRBV7-2
J gene: TRBJ2-1
CDR3 length: 16

CDR3 protein: CASSQIPGTGITYEQYF
V gene: TRBV14
J gene: TRBJ2-7
CDR3 length: 17

CDR3 protein: CASSSLSGTGIVYGYTF
V gene: TRBV11-2
J gene: TRBJ1-2
CDR3 length: 17

CDR3 protein: CASSQDARTGVGEQFF
V gene: TRBV4-3
J gene: TRBJ2-1
CDR3 length: 16

CDR3 protein: CASSQGRTGAYEQYF
V gene: TRBV3-1
J gene: TRBJ2-7
CDR3 length: 15

CDR3 protein: CASSIPERQPQHF
V gene: TRBV19
J gene: TRBJ1-5
CDR3 length: 13

CDR3 protein: CASSGSRAGANVLTF
V gene: TRBV9
J gene: TRBJ2-6
CDR3 length: 15

CDR3 protein: CASSSVGPNYGYTF
V gene: TRBV5-5
J gene: TRBJ1-2
CDR3 length: 14

CDR3 protein: CSAKPDRGSGEQHF
V gene: TRBV20-1
J gene: TRBJ2-7
CDR3 length: 14

CDR3 protein: CASSLDRIYEQYF
V gene: TRBV5-1
J gene: TRBJ2-7
CDR3 length: 13

CDR3 protein: CASSGRNYGYTF
V gene: TRBV2
J gene: TRBJ1-2
CDR3 length: 12

CDR3 protein: CASKLAGEHTGELFF
V gene: TRBV6-1
J gene: TRBJ2-2
CDR3 length: 15

CDR3 protein: CAIRESGAGQYTNEQFF
V gene: TRBV10-3
J gene: TRBJ2-1
CDR3 length: 17

CDR3 protein: CASSLIRSGETQYF
V gene: TRBV7-2
J gene: TRBJ2-5
CDR3 length: 14

CDR3 protein: CATSEPLGVQYF
V gene: TRBV24-1
J gene: TRBJ2-5
CDR3 length: 12

CDR3 protein: CASSLLPGEAFF
V gene: TRBV5-5
J gene: TRBJ1-1
CDR3 length: 12

CDR3 protein: CASSFHYGRNNEQFF
V gene: TRBV5-1
J gene: TRBJ2-1
CDR3 length: 15

CDR3 protein: CASSPPGTRIPETQYF
V gene: TRBV18
J gene: TRBJ2-5
CDR3 length: 16

CDR3 protein: CSASLRGSESNQPQHF
V gene: TRBV20-1
J gene: TRBJ1-5
CDR3 length: 16

CDR3 protein: CASSLTSGTEQYF
V gene: TRBV7-3
J gene: TRBJ2-7
CDR3 length: 13

CDR3 protein: CASTRTGTGRNQPQHF
V gene: TRBV6-1
J gene: TRBJ1-5
CDR3 length: 16

CDR3 protein: CASSLSAANEKLFF
V gene: TRBV5-4
J gene: TRBJ1-4
CDR3 length: 14

CDR3 protein: CASQPSTARDGYTF
V gene: TRBV4-3
J gene: TRBJ1-2
CDR3 length: 14

CDR3 protein: CASSFWAEPQHF
V gene: TRBV7-8
J gene: TRBJ1-5
CDR3 length: 12